Listed below are T cell receptor beta chains from one sample, sequenced in a study of blood T cell repertoires in COVID-19. The data were produced by immunoSEQ multiplex PCR, yet TCRdb's version contains in-frame clones alone and is incomplete. The sample consists of 500,000 to 600,000 clones, less than 90% of them appearing once. Specimen: peripheral blood. The receptors stem from a woman between 45 and 60 years old with COVID-19, enrolled during active disease. CDR3s include the opening cysteine and the closing phenylalanine or tryptophan. A D gene is named only where the DNA matches it firmly. Not every row has a clone size; where given, it reads once, few, many or a size class.

clone_size	d_call	v_call	j_call	cdr3_aa	cdr3_nt
-	TRBD1	TRBV5-6	TRBJ2-2	CASRPTTGRLTGELFF	TGTGCCAGCAGGCCAACGACAGGGCGTCTCACCGGGGAGCTGTTTTTT
-	-	TRBV21-1	TRBJ1-5	CASSKGQGEINQPQHF	TGTGCCAGCAGCAAGGGACAGGGGGAGATTAATCAGCCCCAGCATTTT
-	-	TRBV6-5	TRBJ1-4	CASSSSPNEKLFF	TGTGCCAGCTCGTCAAGCCCCAATGAAAAACTGTTTTTT
-	-	TRBV6-5	TRBJ1-3	CASCLTGAGNTIYF	TGTGCCAGCTGCCTGACAGGCGCTGGAAACACCATATATTTT
-	TRBD1	TRBV11-2	TRBJ1-1	CASSFMGQGVKDTEAFF	TGTGCCAGCAGCTTCATGGGACAGGGGGTAAAAGACACTGAAGCTTTCTTT
-	-	TRBV2	TRBJ2-3	CASSGGPNPDTQYF	TGTGCCAGCAGTGGGGGGCCTAACCCAGATACGCAGTATTTT
-	-	TRBV2	TRBJ2-3	CATTNLENTQYF	TGTGCCACTACAAATCTAGAAAATACGCAGTATTTT
few	TRBD1	TRBV7-8	TRBJ1-2	CASSLDRTNYGYTF	TGTGCCAGCAGCCTGGACAGGACTAACTATGGCTACACCTTC
-	-	TRBV5-6	TRBJ1-4	CASSLGGMEYEKLFF	TGTGCCAGCAGCTTGGGAGGCATGGAGTATGAAAAACTGTTTTTT
-	-	TRBV5-1	TRBJ1-1	CASSLAAGVNTEAFF	TGCGCCAGCAGCTTGGCCGCGGGGGTCAACACTGAAGCTTTCTTT
-	-	TRBV2	TRBJ2-3	CASSEWVAHSTDTQYF	TGTGCCAGCAGTGAATGGGTAGCGCATAGCACAGATACGCAGTATTTT
once	TRBD1	TRBV19	TRBJ1-2	CASTKLPGQGGGYDGYTF	TGTGCCAGTACCAAACTCCCGGGACAGGGGGGCGGTTATGATGGCTACACCTTC
-	TRBD2	TRBV4-2	TRBJ2-1	CASSQATTSGGYSSYNEQFF	TGTGCCAGCAGCCAAGCAACGACTAGCGGGGGCTACAGCTCCTACAATGAGCAGTTCTTC
few	-	TRBV2	TRBJ2-3	CASSELASTDTQYF	TGTGCCAGCAGTGAACTAGCGAGCACAGATACGCAGTATTTT
few	TRBD1	TRBV19	TRBJ1-6	CASREQGFNSPLHF	TGTGCCAGTCGAGAACAGGGGTTTAATTCACCCCTCCACTTT
few	-	TRBV7-9	TRBJ1-1	CASSRGPTVNTEAFF	TGTGCCAGCAGCCGAGGTCCAACGGTGAACACTGAAGCTTTCTTT
-	TRBD1	TRBV5-1	TRBJ2-6	CASSLGGTDSGANVLTF	TGCGCCAGCAGCTTGGGGGGGACAGACTCTGGGGCCAACGTCCTGACTTTC
-	-	TRBV6-5	TRBJ1-2	CASTHRGRSGGYTF	TGTGCCAGCACCCATAGGGGCCGCTCGGGTGGCTACACCTTC
-	-	TRBV10-3	TRBJ1-5	CAMSRASGQPQHF	TGTGCCATGTCTCGGGCGAGCGGGCAGCCCCAGCATTTT
-	TRBD2	TRBV10-2	TRBJ2-3	CASTSGGAGTDTQYF	TGCGCCAGCACCAGCGGGGGGGCCGGAACAGATACGCAGTATTTT
-	TRBD1	TRBV7-2	TRBJ1-1	CASSLGDRENTEAFF	TGTGCCAGCAGCTTAGGGGACAGGGAGAACACTGAAGCTTTCTTT
-	-	TRBV10-3	TRBJ2-3	CAISMDRSYTDTQYF	TGTGCCATCAGTATGGACAGATCATACACAGATACGCAGTATTTT
-	-	TRBV15	TRBJ1-3	CATSREFRSGNTIYF	TGTGCCACCAGCAGAGAGTTCAGGTCTGGAAACACCATATATTTT
-	TRBD2	TRBV29-1	TRBJ2-3	CSARGDYTDTQYF	TGCAGCGCCCGGGGGGATTATACAGATACGCAGTATTTT